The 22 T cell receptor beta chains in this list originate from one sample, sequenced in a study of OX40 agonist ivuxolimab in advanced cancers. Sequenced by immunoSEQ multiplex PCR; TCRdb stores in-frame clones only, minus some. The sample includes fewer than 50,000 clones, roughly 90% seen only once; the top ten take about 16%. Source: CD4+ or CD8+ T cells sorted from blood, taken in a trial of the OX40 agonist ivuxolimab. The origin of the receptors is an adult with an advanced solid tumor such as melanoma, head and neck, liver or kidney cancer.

CDR3 sequence (DNA): TGCGCCAGCAGTGAGTCGACGGGAGTCCTCCTGGAGCAGTACTTC. This sequence encodes CASSESTGVLLEQYF. The chain combines TRBV10-2 with TRBJ2-7; TRBD2 might be the D (6 bases). Germline CDR1 and CDR2: WSHSY and SAAADI. The CDR3 is made up of 15 amino acids. V lost 0 bases to trimming and J lost 7 bases, with 16 bases between them.

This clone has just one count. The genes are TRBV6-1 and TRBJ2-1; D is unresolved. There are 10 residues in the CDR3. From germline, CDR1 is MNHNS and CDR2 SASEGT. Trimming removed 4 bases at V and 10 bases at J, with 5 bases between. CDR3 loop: CASSVREQFF. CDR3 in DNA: TGTGCCAGCAGTGTAAGAGAGCAGTTCTTC.

In DNA, the CDR3 is TGTGCCAGCAGTGATACGGGAGGAGACTGGAGGGCCTACGAGCAGTACTTC. This translates into CASSDTGGDWRAYEQYF. The J gene is TRBJ2-7, the V gene TRBV6-1; 7 nucleotides agree with TRBD2. Germline CDR1 MNHNS, CDR2 SASEGT. The CDR3 has 17 residues. After removal of 3 bases from V and 2 bases from J, the junction contained 13 bases not matched to a gene.

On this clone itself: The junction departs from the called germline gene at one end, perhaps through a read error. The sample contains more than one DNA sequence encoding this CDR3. For the CDR3, the DNA is TGTGCCAGTAGCTTAGCCCCAGCTAACTATGGCTACACCTTC. This codes for CASSLAPANYGYTF. The chain couples TRBV11-2 to TRBJ1-2; D unresolved. In germline, CDR1 is SGHAT, CDR2 FQNNGV. This CDR3 is built from 14 residues.

The CDR3 nucleotides read TGTGCCAGCAGTCCACTAGCGGGAAACTACGAGCAGTACTTC. Amino acid sequence: CASSPLAGNYEQYF. This chain joins TRBV6-5 and TRBJ2-7, with 10 bases lining up with TRBD2. Trimming removed 5 bases from V and 3 bases from J; junction bases left unmatched: 4. The CDR3 sequence is 14 residues long. Germline CDR1 MNHEY, CDR2 SVGAGI.

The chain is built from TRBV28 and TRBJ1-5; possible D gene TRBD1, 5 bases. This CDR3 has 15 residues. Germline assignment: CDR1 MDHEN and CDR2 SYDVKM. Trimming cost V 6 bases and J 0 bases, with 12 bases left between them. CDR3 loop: CASSPGPHSNQPQHF. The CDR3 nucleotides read TGTGCCAGCAGCCCGGGACCCCATAGCAATCAGCCCCAGCATTTT.

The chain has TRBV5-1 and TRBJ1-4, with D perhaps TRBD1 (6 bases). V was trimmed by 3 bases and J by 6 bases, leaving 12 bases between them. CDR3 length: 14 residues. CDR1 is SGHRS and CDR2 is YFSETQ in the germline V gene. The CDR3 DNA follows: TGCGCCAGCAGCTGGTGGGGGGGCGATGAAAAACTGTTTTTT. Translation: CASSWWGGDEKLFF.

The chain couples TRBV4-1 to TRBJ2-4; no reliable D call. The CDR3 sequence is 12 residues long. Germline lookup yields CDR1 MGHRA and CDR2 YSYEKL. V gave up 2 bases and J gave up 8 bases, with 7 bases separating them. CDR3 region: CASSQPLDIQYF. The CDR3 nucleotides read TGCGCCAGCAGCCAACCTCTGGACATTCAGTACTTC.

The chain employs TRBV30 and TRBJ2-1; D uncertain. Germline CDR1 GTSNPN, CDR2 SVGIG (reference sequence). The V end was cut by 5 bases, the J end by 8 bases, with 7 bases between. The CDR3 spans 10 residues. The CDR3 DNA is TGTGCCTGGGGAGTCTATGAGCAGTTCTTC. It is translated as CAWGVYEQFF.

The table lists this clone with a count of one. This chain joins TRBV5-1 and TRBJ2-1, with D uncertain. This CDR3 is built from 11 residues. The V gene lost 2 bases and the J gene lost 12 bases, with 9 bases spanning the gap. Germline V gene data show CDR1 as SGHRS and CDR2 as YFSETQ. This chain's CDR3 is CASSLALVQFF. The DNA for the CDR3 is TGCGCCAGCAGCTTAGCGCTGGTGCAGTTCTTC.

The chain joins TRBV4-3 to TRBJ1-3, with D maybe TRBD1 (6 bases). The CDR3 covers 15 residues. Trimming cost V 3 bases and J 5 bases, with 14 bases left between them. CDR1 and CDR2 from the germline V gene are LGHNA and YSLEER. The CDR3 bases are TGCGCCAGCAGCCAGCCAGGGGTTCGCAGAAACACCATATATTTT. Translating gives CASSQPGVRRNTIYF.

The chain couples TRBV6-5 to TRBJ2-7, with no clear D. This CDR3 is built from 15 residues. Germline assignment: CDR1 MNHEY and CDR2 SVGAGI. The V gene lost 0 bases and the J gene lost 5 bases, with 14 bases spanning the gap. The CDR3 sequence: CASSYSPGLTDEQYF. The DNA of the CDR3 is TGTGCCAGCAGTTACTCCCCAGGCCTAACCGACGAGCAGTACTTC.

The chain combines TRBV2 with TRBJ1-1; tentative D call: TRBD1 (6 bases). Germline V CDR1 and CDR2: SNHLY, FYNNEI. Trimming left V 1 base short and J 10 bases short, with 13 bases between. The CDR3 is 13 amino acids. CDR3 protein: CASSEGGQGRAFF. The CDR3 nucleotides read TGTGCCAGCAGTGAAGGGGGGCAGGGAAGAGCTTTCTTT.

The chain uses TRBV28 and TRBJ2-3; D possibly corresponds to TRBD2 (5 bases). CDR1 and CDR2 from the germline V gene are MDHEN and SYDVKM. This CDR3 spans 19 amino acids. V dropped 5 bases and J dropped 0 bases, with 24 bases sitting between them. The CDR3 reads CASSPPNGVLAASTDTQYF. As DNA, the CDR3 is TGTGCCAGCAGTCCCCCCAACGGGGTTCTAGCAGCTAGCACAGATACGCAGTATTTT.

CDR3 sequence reads: CAWSRTGELFF. The CDR3 bases are TGTGCCTGGAGTCGTACCGGGGAGCTGTTTTTT. The chain has TRBV30 and TRBJ2-2; D is unresolved. The CDR3 covers 11 residues. Germline CDR1 reads GTSNPN; CDR2 reads SVGIG (reference sequence). The V end lost 2 bases, the J end lost 5 bases, and 3 bases lay between the germline ends.

This CDR3 is CASSLGIEQFF. Here the CDR3 DNA reads TGTGCCAGCAGTTTGGGCATTGAGCAGTTCTTC. V is TRBV28 and J is TRBJ2-1; no reliable D call. The CDR3 is made up of 11 amino acids. The V gene's germline CDR1 is MDHEN and CDR2 SYDVKM. Trimming took off 3 bases at V and 9 bases at J, with 6 bases between the two ends.

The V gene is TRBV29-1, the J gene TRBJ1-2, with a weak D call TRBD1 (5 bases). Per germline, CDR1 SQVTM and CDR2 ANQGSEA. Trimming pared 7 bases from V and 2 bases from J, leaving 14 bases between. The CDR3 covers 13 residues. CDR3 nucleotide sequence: TGCAGCGACCGGGGCGCGGGAAACTATGGCTACACCTTC. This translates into CSDRGAGNYGYTF.

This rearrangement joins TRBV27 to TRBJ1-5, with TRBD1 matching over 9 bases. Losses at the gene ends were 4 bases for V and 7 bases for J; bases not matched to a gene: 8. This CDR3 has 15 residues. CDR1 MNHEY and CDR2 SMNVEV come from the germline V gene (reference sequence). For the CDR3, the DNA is TGTGCCAGCAGTTCCCGGGGACAGGGAAAACAGCCCCAGCATTTT. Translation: CASSSRGQGKQPQHF.

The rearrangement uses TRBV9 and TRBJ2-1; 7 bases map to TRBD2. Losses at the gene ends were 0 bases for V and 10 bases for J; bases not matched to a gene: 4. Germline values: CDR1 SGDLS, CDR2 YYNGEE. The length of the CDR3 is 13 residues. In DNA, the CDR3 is TGTGCCAGCAGCGTAGTTACGGGAGGAGAGCAGTTCTTC. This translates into CASSVVTGGEQFF.

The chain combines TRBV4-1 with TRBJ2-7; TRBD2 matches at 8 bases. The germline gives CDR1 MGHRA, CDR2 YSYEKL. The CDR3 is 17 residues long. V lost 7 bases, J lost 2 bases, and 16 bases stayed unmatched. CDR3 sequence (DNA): TGCGCCAGCACCCCGACCCCCTCTAGCGGGTATACCTACGAGCAGTACTTC. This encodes CASTPTPSSGYTYEQYF.

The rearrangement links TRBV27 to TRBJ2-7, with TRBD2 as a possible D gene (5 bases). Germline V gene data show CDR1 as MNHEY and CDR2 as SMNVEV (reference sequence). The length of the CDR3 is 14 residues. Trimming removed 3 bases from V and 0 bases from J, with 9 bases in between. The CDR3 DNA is TGTGCCAGCAGTTTGGCGGGTGCCTCCTACGAGCAGTACTTC. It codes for CASSLAGASYEQYF.

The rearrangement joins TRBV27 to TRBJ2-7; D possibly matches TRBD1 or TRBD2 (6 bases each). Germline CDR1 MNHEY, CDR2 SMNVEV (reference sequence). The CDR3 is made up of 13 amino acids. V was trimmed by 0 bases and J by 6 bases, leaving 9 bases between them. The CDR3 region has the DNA TGTGCCAGCAGTTTATCGGGGGGCCTCGAGCAGTACTTC. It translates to CASSLSGGLEQYF.